The 18 T cell receptor beta chains below were found in one sample sequenced in a study of blood T cell repertoires in COVID-19. Measured with immunoSEQ multiplex PCR; TCRdb has only the in-frame clones, and not every one. The profile shows a few hundred thousand clones, approximately 90% of them singletons. The sequencing input was PBMCs or T cells enriched from blood (not recorded which). Receptors originate from a woman between 35 and 50 years old who had been exposed to COVID-19.

This clone was detected a few times. This chain links TRBV6-1 with TRBJ1-3, with 7 bases lining up with TRBD1. This CDR3 is 17 amino acids long. V dropped 4 bases and J dropped 0; count of bases not matched to a gene: 9. Looked up from germline, CDR1 is MNHNS and CDR2 is SASEGT. The CDR3 region has the DNA TGTGCCAGCAGTGGTCGGACAGGCAAACTCTCTGGAAACACCATATATTTT. Protein sequence: CASSGRTGKLSGNTIYF.

The CDR3 sequence: CASSRDTGNTEAFF. DNA for the CDR3: TGTGCCAGCAGCCGAGATACGGGGAACACTGAAGCTTTCTTT. This rearrangement joins TRBV7-8 to TRBJ1-1; D not resolved. The length of the CDR3 is 14 residues. CDR1 is SGHVS and CDR2 is FQNEAQ in the germline V gene. The V and J ends lost 5 bases and 1 base respectively, with 11 bases between them.

The J gene is TRBJ1-1, the V gene TRBV28; a weak D match, TRBD1 (5 bases). This CDR3 has 16 amino acids. V lost 8 bases and J 1 base, leaving 20 bases between the germline ends. The germline V gene has CDR1 MDHEN and CDR2 SYDVKM. The CDR3 DNA is TGTGCCAGCCCACCGGGAGGGGCCAGGAGGAACACTGAAGCTTTCTTT. As protein: CASPPGGARRNTEAFF.

The chain uses TRBV30 and TRBJ1-3; TRBD1 agrees at 9 bases. V lost 2 bases and J lost 7; bases outside the gene matches: 6. Germline loops: CDR1 GTSNPN, CDR2 SVGIG (reference sequence). The CDR3 consists of 14 residues. For the CDR3, the DNA is TGTGCCTGGAGTAGAACAGGGGGCTTGAACACCATATATTTT. This translates into CAWSRTGGLNTIYF.

This sequence joins TRBV5-4 and TRBJ2-1; D perhaps matches TRBD2 (5 bases). CDR1 SGHNT and CDR2 YYREEE come from the germline V gene (reference sequence). The V gene lost 2 bases and the J gene lost 9 bases, with 15 bases spanning the gap. This CDR3 is 14 amino acids long. CDR3 DNA sequence: TGTGCCAGCAGCTTAGGCGGGCCGGACGCTGAGCAGTTCTTC. This encodes CASSLGGPDAEQFF. Drawing the rest from reference TRBV5-4 and TRBJ2-1, the complete variable domain is ETGVTQSPTHLIKTRGQQVTLRCSSQSGHNTVSWYQQALGQGPQFIFQYYREEENGRGNFPPRFSGLQFPNYSSELNVNALELDDSALYLCASSLGGPDAEQFFGPGTRLTVL.

The gene calls are TRBV5-1 and TRBJ1-2; 8 positions match TRBD1. This CDR3 comprises 15 residues. V trimming: 0 bases; J trimming: 4 bases; junction bases outside the gene matches: 5. CDR1 is SGHRS, CDR2 YFSETQ, per germline. This CDR3 reads CASSLGTGFSYGYTF. The CDR3 nucleotides are TGCGCCAGCAGCTTGGGGACAGGGTTCTCCTATGGCTACACCTTC.

J is TRBJ2-1 and V is TRBV6-5; maybe TRBD2 (5 bases). The CDR3 is 13 amino acids. V lost 6 bases and J lost 4, with 10 bases in between. Germline V gene sequence: CDR1 MNHEY, CDR2 SVGAGI. The CDR3 bases are TGTGCCAGCAGGGACTTCCTATACAATGAGCAGTTCTTC. This codes for CASRDFLYNEQFF.

The chain combines TRBV10-3 with TRBJ1-1, with D uncertain. Germline V gene lookup returns CDR1 ENHRY and CDR2 SYGVKD. This CDR3 is 12 amino acids long. Trimming removed 5 bases at V and 4 bases at J, with 8 bases between. CDR3: CAISPGITEAFF. For the CDR3, the DNA is TGTGCCATCAGTCCGGGGATCACTGAAGCTTTCTTT.

This clone was seen only a few times. The rearrangement joins TRBV19 to TRBJ2-7, with a possible D match to TRBD1 (6 bases). Trimming removed 5 bases from V and 3 bases from J, with 14 bases in between. This CDR3 has 14 amino acids. Germline V CDR1 and CDR2: LNHDA, SQIVND (reference sequence). The CDR3 region is CASSVGQFNYEQYF. The CDR3, as DNA: TGTGCCAGTAGTGTCGGACAGTTTAACTACGAGCAGTACTTC.

The chain employs TRBV27 and TRBJ2-2; 7 bases are a match to TRBD1. Germline assignment: CDR1 MNHEY and CDR2 SMNVEV (reference sequence). V gave up 5 bases and J gave up 2 bases; unmatched junction bases: 5. There are 15 residues in the CDR3. CDR3 in DNA: TGTGCCAGCAGTCGAAGGGACAGCAACACCGGGGAGCTGTTTTTT. Translating it yields CASSRRDSNTGELFF.

The chain is built from TRBV27 and TRBJ2-2, with TRBD1 as a possible D gene (5 bases). Looked up from germline, CDR1 is MNHEY and CDR2 is SMNVEV (reference sequence). The CDR3 runs to 14 residues. V was shortened by 10 bases and J by 0 bases, with 12 bases between the two germline ends. As DNA, the CDR3 is TGTGCCACCTCCAGGGTGGCGAACACCGGGGAGCTGTTTTTT. It is translated as CATSRVANTGELFF.

The chain employs TRBV11-3 and TRBJ2-7; TRBD2 matches 10 bases. V shed 0 bases, J shed 6 bases, and the junction held 5 bases outside the gene matches. This CDR3 region has 15 residues. Germline CDR1 and CDR2: SGHNT and YENEEA. As DNA, the CDR3 is TGTGCCAGCAGCTTAGATCCCCTAGCGGGAGCCGAGCAGTACTTC. This codes for CASSLDPLAGAEQYF.

The rearrangement joins TRBV27 to TRBJ1-1; 8 positions match TRBD1. The CDR3 loop spans 16 amino acids. Germline lookup yields CDR1 MNHEY and CDR2 SMNVEV (reference sequence). Trimming cost V 3 bases and J 4 bases; bases outside gene matches: 10. This CDR3 is CASSFYGQGGGTEAFF. The CDR3 region has the DNA TGTGCCAGCAGTTTCTACGGACAGGGAGGCGGCACTGAAGCTTTCTTT.

The chain recombines TRBV28 with TRBJ1-3; D remains unclear. Germline values: CDR1 MDHEN, CDR2 SYDVKM. Trimming shortened V by 5 bases and J by 1 base, and 15 bases separated the two germline ends. The CDR3 loop spans 16 amino acids. CDR3 region: CASSQPTRLSGNTIYF. For the CDR3, the DNA is TGTGCCAGCAGTCAGCCAACAAGACTTTCTGGAAACACCATATATTTT.

The V gene is TRBV5-5, the J gene TRBJ1-1, with 7 nucleotides matching TRBD1. With V trimmed by 0 bases and J by 3 bases, 2 bases remained unmatched. There are 14 residues in the CDR3. The germline V gene encodes CDR1 SGHKS and CDR2 YYEKEE (reference sequence). The CDR3 spells CASSLEQGYTEAFF. The CDR3 DNA reads TGTGCCAGCAGCTTGGAACAGGGGTACACTGAAGCTTTCTTT.

This sequence joins TRBV7-8 and TRBJ1-2; TRBD1 is a possible D gene (5 bases). The CDR3 contains 14 residues. In germline, CDR1 is SGHVS, CDR2 FQNEAQ. V was pared by 4 bases and J by 1 base, with 10 bases between. The DNA of the CDR3 is TGTGCCAGCAGCTCTTCAGGGTTTAACTATGGCTACACCTTC. Encoded protein: CASSSSGFNYGYTF.

V and J are TRBV6-7 and TRBJ2-5; D is uncertain. TRBV6-7 is an ORF, and what it does is uncertain. CDR3 length: 16 residues. Trimming stripped 0 bases from V and 4 bases from J, with 15 bases between. CDR3 sequence: CASSYSEATLLETQYF. DNA of the CDR3: TGTGCCAGCAGTTACTCCGAAGCCACCCTTCTAGAGACCCAGTACTTC.

The V gene is TRBV18, the J gene TRBJ2-1; D may be TRBD1 (5 bases). Trimming removed 3 bases from V and 2 bases from J, with 11 bases in between. CDR1 and CDR2 (germline): KGHSH, LQKENI. The CDR3 is made up of 15 amino acids. The chain's CDR3 is CASSPPGQTYNEQFF. The CDR3, as DNA: TGTGCCAGCTCACCCCCAGGGCAAACCTACAATGAGCAGTTCTTC.